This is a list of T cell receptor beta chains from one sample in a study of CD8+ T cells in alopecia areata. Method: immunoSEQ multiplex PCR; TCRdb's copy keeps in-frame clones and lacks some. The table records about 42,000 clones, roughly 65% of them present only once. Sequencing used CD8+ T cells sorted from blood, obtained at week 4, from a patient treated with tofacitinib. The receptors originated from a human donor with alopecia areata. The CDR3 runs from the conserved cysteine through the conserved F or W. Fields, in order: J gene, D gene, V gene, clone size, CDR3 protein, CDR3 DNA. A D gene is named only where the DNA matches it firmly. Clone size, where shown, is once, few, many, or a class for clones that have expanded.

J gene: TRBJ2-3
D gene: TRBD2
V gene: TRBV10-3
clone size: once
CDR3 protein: CAINLAGGVSPDTQYF
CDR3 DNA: TGTGCCATCAATCTAGCGGGGGGGGTCAGCCCAGATACGCAGTATTTT

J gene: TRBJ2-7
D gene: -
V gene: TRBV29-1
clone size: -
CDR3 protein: CSVKVPDGYEQYF
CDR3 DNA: TGCAGCGTAAAGGTCCCGGACGGCTACGAGCAGTACTTC

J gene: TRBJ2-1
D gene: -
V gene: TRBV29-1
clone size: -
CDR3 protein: CSVPLGGSYNEQFF
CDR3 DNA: TGCAGCGTTCCCCTTGGGGGGTCCTACAATGAGCAGTTCTTC

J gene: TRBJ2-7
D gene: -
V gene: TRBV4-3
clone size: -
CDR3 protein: CASSQDLSWRYEQYF
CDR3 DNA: TGCGCCAGCAGCCAAGATCTTTCGTGGAGATACGAGCAGTACTTC

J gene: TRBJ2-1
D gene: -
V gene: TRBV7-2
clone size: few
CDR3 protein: CASSLGLANEQFF
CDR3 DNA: TGTGCCAGCAGCTTGGGACTGGCCAATGAGCAGTTCTTC

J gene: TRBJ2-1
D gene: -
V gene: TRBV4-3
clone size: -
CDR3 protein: CASSQTTGNEQFF
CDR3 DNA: TGCGCCAGCAGCCAAACCACAGGGAATGAGCAGTTCTTC

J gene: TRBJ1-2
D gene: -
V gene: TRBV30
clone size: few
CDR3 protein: CAWSVDTTYSYGYTF
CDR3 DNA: TGTGCCTGGAGTGTTGATACCACGTACTCCTATGGCTACACCTTC

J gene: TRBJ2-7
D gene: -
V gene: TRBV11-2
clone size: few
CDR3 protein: CASSLAGSYEQYF
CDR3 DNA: TGTGCCAGCAGCTTAGCGGGATCCTACGAGCAGTACTTC

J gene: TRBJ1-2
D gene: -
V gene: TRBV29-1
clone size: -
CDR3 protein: CSVEIRRQANYGYTF
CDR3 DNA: TGCAGCGTTGAAATTAGGCGGCAAGCTAACTATGGCTACACCTTC

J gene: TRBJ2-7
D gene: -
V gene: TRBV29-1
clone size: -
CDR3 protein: CSAADRSSYEQYF
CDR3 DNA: TGCAGCGCTGCTGACAGAAGCTCCTACGAGCAGTACTTC

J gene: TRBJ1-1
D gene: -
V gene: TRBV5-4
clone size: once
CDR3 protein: CATRQALGTEAFF
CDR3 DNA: TGTGCCACAAGACAGGCGCTAGGGACTGAAGCTTTCTTT

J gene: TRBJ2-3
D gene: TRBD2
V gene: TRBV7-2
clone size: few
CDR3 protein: CASSPMGTIVTDTQYF
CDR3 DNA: TGTGCCAGCAGCCCGATGGGGACTATTGTCACAGATACGCAGTATTTT

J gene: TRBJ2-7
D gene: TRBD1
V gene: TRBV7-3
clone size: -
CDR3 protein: CASSLGTGYEQYF
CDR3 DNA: TGTGCCAGCAGCCTAGGGACAGGGTACGAGCAGTACTTC

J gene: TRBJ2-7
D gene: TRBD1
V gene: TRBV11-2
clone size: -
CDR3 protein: CASRDGTGEANEQYF
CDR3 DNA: TGTGCCAGCAGGGACGGGACAGGGGAGGCAAACGAGCAGTACTTC

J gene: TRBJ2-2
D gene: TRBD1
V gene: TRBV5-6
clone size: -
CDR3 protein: CASSLGTGGNTGELFF
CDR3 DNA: TGTGCCAGCAGCCTAGGGACAGGGGGAAACACCGGGGAGCTGTTTTTT

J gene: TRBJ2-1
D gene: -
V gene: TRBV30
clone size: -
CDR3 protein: CAWSVVVYNEQFF
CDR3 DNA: TGTGCCTGGAGTGTGGTGGTCTACAATGAGCAGTTCTTC

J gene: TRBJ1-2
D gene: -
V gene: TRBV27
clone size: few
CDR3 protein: CASRPQGNYGYTF
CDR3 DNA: TGTGCCAGCAGACCACAGGGAAACTATGGCTACACCTTC

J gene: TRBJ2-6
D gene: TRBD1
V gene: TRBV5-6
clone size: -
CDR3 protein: CASSLDRGLGANVLTF
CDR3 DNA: TGTGCCAGCAGCTTGGACAGGGGGCTAGGGGCCAACGTCCTGACTTTC

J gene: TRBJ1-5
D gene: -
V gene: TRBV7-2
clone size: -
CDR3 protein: CASSSGGNQPQHF
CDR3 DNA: TGTGCCAGCAGCTCGGGGGGGAATCAGCCCCAGCATTTT

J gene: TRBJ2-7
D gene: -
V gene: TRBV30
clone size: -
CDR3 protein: CACSWRQPYEQYF
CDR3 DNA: TGTGCCTGTAGTTGGCGGCAGCCGTACGAGCAGTACTTC

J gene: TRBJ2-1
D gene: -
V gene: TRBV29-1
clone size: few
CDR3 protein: CSSIGGVGNEQFF
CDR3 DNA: TGCAGCTCCATCGGAGGGGTGGGGAATGAGCAGTTCTTC

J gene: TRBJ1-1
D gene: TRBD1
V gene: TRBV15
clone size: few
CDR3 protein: CATSGTAAARVEAFF
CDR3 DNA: TGTGCCACCAGCGGGACAGCAGCAGCGCGCGTTGAAGCTTTCTTT

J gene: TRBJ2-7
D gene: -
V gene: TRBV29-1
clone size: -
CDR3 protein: CSVNRLDGTPPYEQYF
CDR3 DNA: TGCAGCGTTAATAGACTTGACGGGACACCGCCCTACGAGCAGTACTTC

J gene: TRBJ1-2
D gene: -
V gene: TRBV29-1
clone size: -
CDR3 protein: CSVRPQGYGYTF
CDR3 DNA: TGCAGCGTGCGACCTCAGGGATATGGCTACACCTTC

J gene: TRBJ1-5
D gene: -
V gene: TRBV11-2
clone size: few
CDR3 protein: CASSSHNGNQPQHF
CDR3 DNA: TGTGCCAGCAGCTCCCATAATGGCAATCAGCCCCAGCATTTT

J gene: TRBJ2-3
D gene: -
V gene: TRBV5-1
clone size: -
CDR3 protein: CASSLEAATDTQYF
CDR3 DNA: TGCGCCAGCAGCTTGGAGGCCGCCACAGATACGCAGTATTTT

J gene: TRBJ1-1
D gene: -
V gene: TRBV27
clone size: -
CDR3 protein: CASSQTGNTEAFF
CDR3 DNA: TGTGCCAGCAGTCAGACAGGGAACACTGAAGCTTTCTTT

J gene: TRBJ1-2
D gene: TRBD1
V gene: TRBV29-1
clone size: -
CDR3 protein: CSVVEAGTGLGYGYTF
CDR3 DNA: TGCAGCGTCGTAGAAGCCGGGACAGGGCTTGGCTATGGCTACACCTTC

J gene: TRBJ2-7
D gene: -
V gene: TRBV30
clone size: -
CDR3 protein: CAWSPGQGEQYF
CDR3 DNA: TGTGCCTGGAGTCCGGGACAAGGAGAGCAGTACTTC

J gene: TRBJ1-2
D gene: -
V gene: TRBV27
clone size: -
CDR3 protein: CASSTITGYGYTF
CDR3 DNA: TGTGCCAGCAGTACTATCACAGGCTATGGCTACACCTTC